This record looks at one T cell receptor beta chain sequence and its context. The data belong to a study of blood T cell repertoires in COVID-19. Study context: PBMCs, B-cell-depleted T cells, or T cells were the source of the cDNA or gDNA that made up the material.

Germline values: CDR1 LGHDT, CDR2 YNNKEL (reference sequence). CDR3 length: 14 amino acids. Between the trimmed V and J ends, which lost 1 base and 0 bases, there was a span of 6 bases. Here immunoSEQ multiplex PCR was the method, and the copy in TCRdb shows in-frame clones only, minus some. The top ten hold approximately 1.3% of the sample, which has 400,000 to 500,000 clones, nearly 90% seen once. Participants had their cohort set by participant-reported clinical history. The V call is TRBV3-1 (or the pseudogene TRBV3-2), the J call TRBJ1-2, with no clear D. The sequenced sample consisted of PBMCs or T cells enriched from blood (not recorded which). The sequence was collected from a woman younger than 35 who had been exposed to COVID-19. In nucleotides, the CDR3 is TGTGCCAGCAGCCAAGTAGCCGCTAACTATGGCTACACCTTC. Amino acid sequence: CASSQVAANYGYTF.